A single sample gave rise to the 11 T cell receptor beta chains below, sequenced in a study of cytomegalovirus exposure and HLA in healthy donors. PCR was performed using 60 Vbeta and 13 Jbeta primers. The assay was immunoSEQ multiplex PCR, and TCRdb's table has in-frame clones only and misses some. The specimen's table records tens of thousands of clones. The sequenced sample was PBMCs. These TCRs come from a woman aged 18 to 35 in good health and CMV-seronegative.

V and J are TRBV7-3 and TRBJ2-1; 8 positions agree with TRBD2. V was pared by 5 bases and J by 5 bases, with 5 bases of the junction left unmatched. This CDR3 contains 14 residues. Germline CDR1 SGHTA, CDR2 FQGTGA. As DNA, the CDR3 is TGTGCCAGCAGCCCGGGGGGGCCAAACAATGAGCAGTTCTTC. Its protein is CASSPGGPNNEQFF.

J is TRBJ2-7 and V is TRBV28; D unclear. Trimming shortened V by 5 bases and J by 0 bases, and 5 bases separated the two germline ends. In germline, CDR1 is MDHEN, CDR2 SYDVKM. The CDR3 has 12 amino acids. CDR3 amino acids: CASSPSSYEQYF. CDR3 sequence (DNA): TGTGCCAGCAGTCCCAGCTCCTACGAGCAGTACTTC.

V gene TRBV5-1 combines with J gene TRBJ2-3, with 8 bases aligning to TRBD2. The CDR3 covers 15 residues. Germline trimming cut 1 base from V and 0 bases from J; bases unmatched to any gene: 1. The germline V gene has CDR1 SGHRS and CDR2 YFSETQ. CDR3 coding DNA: TGCGCCAGCAGCTTGTTAGCGGGAAGCACAGATACGCAGTATTTT. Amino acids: CASSLLAGSTDTQYF.

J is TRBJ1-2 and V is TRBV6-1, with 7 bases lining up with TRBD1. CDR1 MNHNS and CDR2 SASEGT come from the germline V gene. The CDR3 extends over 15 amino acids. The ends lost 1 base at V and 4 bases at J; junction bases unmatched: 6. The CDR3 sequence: CASSEVGGGSYGYTF. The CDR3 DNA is TGTGCCAGCAGTGAAGTAGGGGGCGGTAGCTATGGCTACACCTTC.

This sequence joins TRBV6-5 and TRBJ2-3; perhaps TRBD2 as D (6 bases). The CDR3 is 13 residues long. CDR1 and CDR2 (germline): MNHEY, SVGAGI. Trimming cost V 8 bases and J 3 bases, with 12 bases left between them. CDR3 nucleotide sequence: TGTGCCAGCTCCCTAGCGCGAACAGATACGCAGTATTTT. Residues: CASSLARTDTQYF.

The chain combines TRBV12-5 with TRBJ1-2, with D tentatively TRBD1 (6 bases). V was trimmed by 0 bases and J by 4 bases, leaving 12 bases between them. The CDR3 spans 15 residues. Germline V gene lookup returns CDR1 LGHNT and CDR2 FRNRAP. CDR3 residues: CASGLVGGQIYGYTF. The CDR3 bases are TGTGCTAGTGGTTTGGTAGGTGGACAGATCTATGGCTACACCTTC.

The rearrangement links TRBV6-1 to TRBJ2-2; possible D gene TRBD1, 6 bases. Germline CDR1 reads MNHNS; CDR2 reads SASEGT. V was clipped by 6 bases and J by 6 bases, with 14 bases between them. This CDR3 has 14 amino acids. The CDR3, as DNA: TGTGCCAGCAGCTATGGACAGACCCCCGGGGAGCTGTTTTTT. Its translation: CASSYGQTPGELFF.

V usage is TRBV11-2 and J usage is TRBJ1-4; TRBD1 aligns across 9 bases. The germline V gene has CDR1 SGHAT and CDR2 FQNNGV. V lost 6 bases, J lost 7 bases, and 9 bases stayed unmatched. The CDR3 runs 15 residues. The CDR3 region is CASRRVRDRVEKLFF. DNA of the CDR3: TGTGCCAGCAGAAGAGTCCGGGACAGGGTTGAAAAACTGTTTTTT.

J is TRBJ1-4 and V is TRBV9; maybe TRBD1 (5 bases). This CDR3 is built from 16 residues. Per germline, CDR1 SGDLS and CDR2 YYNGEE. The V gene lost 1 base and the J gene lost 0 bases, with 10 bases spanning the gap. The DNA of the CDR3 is TGTGCCAGCAGCGTATCAGGGCGGACAACTAATGAAAAACTGTTTTTT. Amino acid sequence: CASSVSGRTTNEKLFF.

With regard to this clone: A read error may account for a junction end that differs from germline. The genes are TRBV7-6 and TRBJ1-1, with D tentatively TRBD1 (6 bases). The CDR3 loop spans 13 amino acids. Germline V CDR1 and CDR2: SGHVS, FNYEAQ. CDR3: CASSLSRGAEAFF. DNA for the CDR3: TGTGCCAGCAGCTTATCCAGGGGCGCTGAGGCTTTCTTT.

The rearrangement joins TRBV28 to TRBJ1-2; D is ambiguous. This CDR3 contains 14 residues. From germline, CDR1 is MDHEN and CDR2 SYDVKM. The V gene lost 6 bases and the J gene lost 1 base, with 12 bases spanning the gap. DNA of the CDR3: TGTGCCAGCAGAACTGCGAGCCTTAACTATGGCTACACCTTC. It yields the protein CASRTASLNYGYTF.